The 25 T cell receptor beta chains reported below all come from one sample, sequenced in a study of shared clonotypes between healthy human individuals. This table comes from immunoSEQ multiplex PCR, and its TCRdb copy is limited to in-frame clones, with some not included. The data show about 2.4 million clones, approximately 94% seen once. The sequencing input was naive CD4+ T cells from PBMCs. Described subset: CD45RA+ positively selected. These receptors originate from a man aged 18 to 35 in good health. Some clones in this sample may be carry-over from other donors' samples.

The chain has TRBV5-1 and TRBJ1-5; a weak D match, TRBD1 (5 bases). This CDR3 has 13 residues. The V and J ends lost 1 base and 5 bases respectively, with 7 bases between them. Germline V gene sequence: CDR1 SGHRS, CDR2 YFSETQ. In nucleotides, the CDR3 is TGCGCCAGCAGCTTGTGGGGGGATCAGCCCCAGCATTTT. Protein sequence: CASSLWGDQPQHF.

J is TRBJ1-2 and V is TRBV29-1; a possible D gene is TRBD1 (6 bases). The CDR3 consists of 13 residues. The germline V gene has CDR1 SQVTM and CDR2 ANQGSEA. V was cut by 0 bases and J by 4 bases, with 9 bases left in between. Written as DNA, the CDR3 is TGCAGCGTTGAAGAGGGGGCGGGCTATGGCTACACCTTC. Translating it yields CSVEEGAGYGYTF.

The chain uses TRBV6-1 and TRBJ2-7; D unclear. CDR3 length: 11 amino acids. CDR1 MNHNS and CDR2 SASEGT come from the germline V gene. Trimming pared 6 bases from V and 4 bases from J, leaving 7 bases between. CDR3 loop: CASRRSYEQYF. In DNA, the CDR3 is TGTGCCAGCAGGAGGTCTTACGAGCAGTACTTC.

The CDR3 region is CASSFLPPGLVLNEQYF. The CDR3 DNA sequence: TGTGCCAGCAGCTTCCTCCCTCCGGGACTAGTACTCAACGAGCAGTACTTC. The chain combines TRBV7-2 with TRBJ2-7; TRBD2 aligns across 8 bases. The V and J ends lost 3 bases and 5 bases, in that order; junction bases with no gene match: 15. Germline assignment: CDR1 SGHTA and CDR2 FQGNSA. The CDR3 spans 17 residues.

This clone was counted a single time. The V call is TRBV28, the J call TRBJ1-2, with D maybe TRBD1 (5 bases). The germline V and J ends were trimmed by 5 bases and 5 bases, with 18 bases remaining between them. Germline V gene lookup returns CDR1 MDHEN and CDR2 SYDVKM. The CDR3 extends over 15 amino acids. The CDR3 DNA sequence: TGTGCCAGCAGTCAATCAGGGAGAAGCATATATGGCTACACCTTC. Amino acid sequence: CASSQSGRSIYGYTF.

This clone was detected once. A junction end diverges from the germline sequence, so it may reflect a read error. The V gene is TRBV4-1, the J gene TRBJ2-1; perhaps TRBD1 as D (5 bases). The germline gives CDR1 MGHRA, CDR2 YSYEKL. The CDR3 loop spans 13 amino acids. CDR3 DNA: TGCGCCGGCAGCCAGGGTCCCTACAATGAGCAGTTCTTC. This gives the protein CAGSQGPYNEQFF.

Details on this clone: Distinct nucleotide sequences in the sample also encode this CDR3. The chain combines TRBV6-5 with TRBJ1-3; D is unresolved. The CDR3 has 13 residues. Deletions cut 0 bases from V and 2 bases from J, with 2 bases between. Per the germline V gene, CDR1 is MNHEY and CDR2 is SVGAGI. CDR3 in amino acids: CASSYSAGNTIYF. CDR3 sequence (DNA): TGTGCCAGCAGTTACTCTGCTGGAAACACCATATATTTT.

CDR3 coding DNA: TGTGCCAGCAATGACGGCTATAGCAATCAGCCCCAGCATTTT. It encodes CASNDGYSNQPQHF. The chain uses TRBV27 and TRBJ1-5; D is undetermined. Germline CDR1 is MNHEY and CDR2 is SMNVEV (reference sequence). The CDR3 consists of 14 residues. The germline V and J ends were trimmed by 7 bases and 0 bases, with 10 bases remaining between them.

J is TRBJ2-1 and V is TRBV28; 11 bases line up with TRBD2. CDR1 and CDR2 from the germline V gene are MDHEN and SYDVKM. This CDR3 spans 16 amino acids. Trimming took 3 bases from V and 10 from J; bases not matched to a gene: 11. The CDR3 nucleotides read TGTGCCAGCAGTTTCTTCTATAGCGGGGGGGGCAAGGAGCAGTTCTTC. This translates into CASSFFYSGGGKEQFF.

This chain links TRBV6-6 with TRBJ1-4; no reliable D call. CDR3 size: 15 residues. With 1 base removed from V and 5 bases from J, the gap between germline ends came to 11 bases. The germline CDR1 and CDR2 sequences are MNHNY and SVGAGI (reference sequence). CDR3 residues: CASSYFHDPNEKLFF. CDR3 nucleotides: TGTGCCAGCAGTTACTTCCACGATCCCAATGAAAAACTGTTTTTT.

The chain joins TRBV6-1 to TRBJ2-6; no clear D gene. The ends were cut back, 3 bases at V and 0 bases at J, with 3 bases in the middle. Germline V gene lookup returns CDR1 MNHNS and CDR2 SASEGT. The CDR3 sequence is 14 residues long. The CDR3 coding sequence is TGTGCCAGCAGTGAGGGCTCTGGGGCCAACGTCCTGACTTTC. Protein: CASSEGSGANVLTF.

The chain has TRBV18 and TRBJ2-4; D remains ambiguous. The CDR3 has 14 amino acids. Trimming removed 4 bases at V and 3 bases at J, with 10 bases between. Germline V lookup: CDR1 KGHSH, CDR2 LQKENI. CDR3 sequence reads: CASSLGYLKNIQYF. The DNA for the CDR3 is TGTGCCAGCTCACTAGGGTACCTCAAAAACATTCAGTACTTC.

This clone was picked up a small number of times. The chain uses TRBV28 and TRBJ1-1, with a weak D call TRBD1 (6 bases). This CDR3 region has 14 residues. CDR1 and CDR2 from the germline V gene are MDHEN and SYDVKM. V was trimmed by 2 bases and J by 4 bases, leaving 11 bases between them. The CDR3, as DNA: TGTGCCAGCAGTTTAGCAGCGGGGGCCACTGAAGCTTTCTTT. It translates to CASSLAAGATEAFF.

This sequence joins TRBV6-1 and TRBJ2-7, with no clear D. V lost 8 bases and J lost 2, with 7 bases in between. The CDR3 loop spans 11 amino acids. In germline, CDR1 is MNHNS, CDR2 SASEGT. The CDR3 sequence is CASVLAYEQYF. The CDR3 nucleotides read TGTGCCAGCGTTCTAGCCTACGAGCAGTACTTC.

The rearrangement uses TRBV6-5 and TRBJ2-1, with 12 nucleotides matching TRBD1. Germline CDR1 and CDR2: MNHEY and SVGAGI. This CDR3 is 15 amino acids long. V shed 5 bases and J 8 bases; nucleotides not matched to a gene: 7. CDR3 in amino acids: CASSPGTGGLHEQFF. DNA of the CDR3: TGTGCCAGCAGTCCCGGGACAGGGGGCTTACATGAGCAGTTCTTC.

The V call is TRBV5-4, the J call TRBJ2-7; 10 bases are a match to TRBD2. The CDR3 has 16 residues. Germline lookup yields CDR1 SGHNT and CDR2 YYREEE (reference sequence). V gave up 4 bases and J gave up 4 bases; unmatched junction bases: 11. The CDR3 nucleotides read TGTGCCAGCAGCGCTAGCCCTAGCGGGAGTCGGTACGAGCAGTACTTC. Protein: CASSASPSGSRYEQYF. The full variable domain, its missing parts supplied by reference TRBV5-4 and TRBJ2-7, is ETGVTQSPTHLIKTRGQQVTLRCSSQSGHNTVSWYQQALGQGPQFIFQYYREEENGRGNFPPRFSGLQFPNYSSELNVNALELDDSALYLCASSASPSGSRYEQYFGPGTRLTVT.

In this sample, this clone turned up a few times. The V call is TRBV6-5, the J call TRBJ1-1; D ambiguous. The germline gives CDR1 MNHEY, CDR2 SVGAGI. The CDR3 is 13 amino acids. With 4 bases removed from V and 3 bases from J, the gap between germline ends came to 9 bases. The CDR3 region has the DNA TGTGCCAGCAGTTTTAGTGAAGACACTGAAGCTTTCTTT. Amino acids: CASSFSEDTEAFF.

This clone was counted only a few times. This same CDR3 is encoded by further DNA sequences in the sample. CDR3 loop: CASSFWAEAFF. In DNA form, the CDR3 reads TGTGCCAGCAGTTTCTGGGCTGAAGCTTTCTTT. This chain connects TRBV28 to TRBJ1-1, with D unclear. Per germline, CDR1 MDHEN and CDR2 SYDVKM. The CDR3 totals 11 residues. V lost 3 bases and J 6 bases, leaving 5 bases between the germline ends.

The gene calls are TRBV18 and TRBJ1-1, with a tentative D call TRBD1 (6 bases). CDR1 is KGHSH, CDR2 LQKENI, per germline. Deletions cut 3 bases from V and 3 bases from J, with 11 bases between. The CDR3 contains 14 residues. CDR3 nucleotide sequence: TGTGCCAGCTCACCGACGGACAGCTACACTGAAGCTTTCTTT. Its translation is CASSPTDSYTEAFF. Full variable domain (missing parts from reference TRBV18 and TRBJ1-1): NAGVMQNPRHLVRRRGQEARLRCSPMKGHSHVYWYRQLPEEGLKFMVYLQKENIIDESGMPKERFSAEFPKEGPSILRIQQVVRGDSAAYFCASSPTDSYTEAFFGQGTRLTVV.

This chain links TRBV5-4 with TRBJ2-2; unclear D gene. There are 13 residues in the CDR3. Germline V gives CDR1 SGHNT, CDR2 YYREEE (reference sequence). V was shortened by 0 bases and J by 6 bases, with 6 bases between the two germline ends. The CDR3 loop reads CASSLGAAGELFF. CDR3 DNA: TGTGCCAGCAGCTTGGGGGCGGCCGGGGAGCTGTTTTTT.

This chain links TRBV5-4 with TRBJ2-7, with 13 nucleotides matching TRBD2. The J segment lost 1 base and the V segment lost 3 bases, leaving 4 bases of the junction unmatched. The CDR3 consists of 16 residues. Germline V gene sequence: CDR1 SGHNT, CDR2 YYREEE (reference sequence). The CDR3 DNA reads TGTGCCAGCAGCTCCCAGACTAGCGGGGGGTCCTACGAGCAGTACTTC. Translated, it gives CASSSQTSGGSYEQYF.

The CDR3: CASTKRDHYYEQYF. In DNA form, the CDR3 reads TGTGCCAGCACCAAAAGGGACCACTACTACGAGCAGTACTTC. V and J are TRBV28 and TRBJ2-7; either TRBD1 or TRBD2 may fit D (5 bases each). CDR1 and CDR2 from the germline V gene are MDHEN and SYDVKM. V was trimmed by 7 bases and J by 3 bases, leaving 16 bases between them. The CDR3 is 14 amino acids.

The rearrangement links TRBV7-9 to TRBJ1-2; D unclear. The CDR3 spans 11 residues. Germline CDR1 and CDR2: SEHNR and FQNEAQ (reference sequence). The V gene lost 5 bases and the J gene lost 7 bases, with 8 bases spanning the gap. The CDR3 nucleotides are TGTGCCAGCAGCATACTAGGTGGCTACACCTTC. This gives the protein CASSILGGYTF.

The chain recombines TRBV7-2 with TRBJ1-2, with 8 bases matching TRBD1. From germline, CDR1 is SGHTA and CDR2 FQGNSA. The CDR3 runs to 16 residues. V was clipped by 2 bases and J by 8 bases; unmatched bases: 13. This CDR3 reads CASSLPDRAPIGGYTF. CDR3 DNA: TGTGCCAGCAGCTTACCGGACAGGGCCCCTATCGGAGGCTACACCTTC.

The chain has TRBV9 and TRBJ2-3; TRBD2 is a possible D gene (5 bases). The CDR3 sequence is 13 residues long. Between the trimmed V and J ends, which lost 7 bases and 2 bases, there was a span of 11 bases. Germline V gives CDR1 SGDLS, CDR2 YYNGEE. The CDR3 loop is CASGGSPTDTQYF. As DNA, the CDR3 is TGTGCCAGCGGTGGGAGCCCCACAGATACGCAGTATTTT.